Each of the 12 T cell receptor beta chains below was sequenced from the same sample in a study of Graves' ophthalmopathy and Graves' hyperthyroidism (dated by TCRdb to 2016 to 2018). Sequencing was carried out with an Illumina HiSeq 2000. For repertoire sequencing, the TCR beta CDR3 regions were amplified from RNA transcripts. The first round of RT-PCR was done with HTBI primers and the Qiagen OneStep RT-PCR kit, and was followed by a second round of multiplex PCR, then size selection and purification. The raw public reads went through TCRdb reprocessing: fastp at Q25, MiXCR clone calling, in-frame beta chains kept. Identical CDR3 proteins give one entry, which carries the most common genes and DNA. The sample yields 900,000 to 1,200,000 distinct CDR3 sequences; roughly two fifths were counted once. Over 8.5% of the sample goes to the ten largest clones. Sequencing was carried out using peripheral blood or thyroid tissue (not recorded which). These receptors all come from an adult man with Graves' hyperthyroidism.

The chain links TRBV12-3 or TRBV12-4 to TRBJ1-2; TRBD1 aligns across 10 bases. Trimming removed 2 bases from V and 8 bases from J; junction bases left unmatched: 8. This CDR3 has 15 amino acids. The CDR3 nucleotides are TGTGCCAGCAGTTTACGGGACAGGGGTCCGGGGGGCTACACCTTC. It yields the protein CASSLRDRGPGGYTF.

This clonotype was seen at least ten times. The chain is built from TRBV6-5 and TRBJ2-6; TRBD1 is a possible D gene (5 bases). The CDR3 is made up of 18 amino acids. Deletions cut 5 bases from V and 14 bases from J, with 31 bases between. Germline CDR1 reads MNHEY; CDR2 reads SVGAGI. CDR3 sequence reads: CASSPGLWGQRVESILTF. DNA for the CDR3: TGTGCCAGCAGTCCAGGGCTATGGGGCCAACGTGTAGAGTCCATCCTGACTTTC.

Many counts were recorded for this clonotype. DNA of the CDR3: TGTGCCAGCAGCTGGGCGACAGGAATGAACACTGAAGCTTTCTTT. Encoded protein: CASSWATGMNTEAFF. The chain carries TRBV5-6 and TRBJ1-1; D may be TRBD1 (6 bases). Trimming removed 3 bases from V and 0 bases from J, with 12 bases in between. The CDR3 is 15 amino acids. CDR1 and CDR2 (germline): SGHDT, YYEEEE.

The chain combines TRBV6-5 with TRBJ2-7; 7 nucleotides line up with TRBD1. This CDR3 is 14 amino acids long. CDR1 is MNHEY and CDR2 is SVGAGI in the germline V gene. V was pared by 4 bases and J by 5 bases, with 8 bases of the junction left unmatched. The CDR3 nucleotides are TGTGCCAGCAGTTGGAGACAGGGTCGGGACGAGCAGTACTTC. Protein product: CASSWRQGRDEQYF.

This rearrangement joins TRBV18 to TRBJ2-5; D unclear. The germline V gene encodes CDR1 KGHSH and CDR2 LQKENI. V lost 1 base, J lost 2 bases, and 14 bases lay in between. The CDR3 extends over 16 amino acids. The CDR3 bases are TGTGCCAGCTCACCACTACACAGTACAGAACAAGAGACCCAGTACTTC. This sequence encodes CASSPLHSTEQETQYF.

There are many counts of this clonotype. This sequence joins TRBV29-1 and TRBJ2-6; D could derive from TRBD1 or TRBD2 (5 bases each). Germline V gene lookup returns CDR1 SQVTM and CDR2 ANQGSEA. The CDR3 runs 14 residues. The V gene lost 6 bases and the J gene lost 4 bases, with 13 bases spanning the gap. CDR3 sequence: CSVSGTVGANVLTF. CDR3 nucleotides: TGCAGCGTCTCCGGGACGGTCGGGGCCAACGTCCTGACTTTC.

A remark on this clonotype: One junction end disagrees with the germline gene, perhaps due to a read error. The gene calls are TRBV6-2 or TRBV6-3 and TRBJ2-5; TRBD2 might be the D (6 bases). This CDR3 is built from 12 residues. Germline loops: CDR1 MNHEY, CDR2 SVGEGT. The CDR3 coding sequence is TGTGCCAGCAGTCGACTAGGAGAGACCCAGCACTTC. Encoded protein: CASSRLGETQHF.

The chain carries TRBV15 and TRBJ1-1, with a possible D match to TRBD1 (5 bases). Germline V gene lookup returns CDR1 LNHNV and CDR2 YYDKDF (reference sequence). The V and J ends lost 2 bases and 7 bases respectively, with 14 bases between them. This CDR3 has 14 residues. The CDR3 loop reads CATSRTGAGDEAFF. As DNA, the CDR3 is TGTGCCACCAGCAGAACTGGGGCCGGGGATGAAGCTTTCTTT. Complete variable domain (other parts from reference TRBV15 and TRBJ1-1): DAMVIQNPRYQVTQFGKPVTLSCSQTLNHNVMYWYQQKSSQAPKLLFHYYDKDFNNEADTPDNFQSRRPNTSFCFLDIRSPGLGDTAMYLCATSRTGAGDEAFFGQGTRLTVV.

The V call is TRBV12-3 or TRBV12-4, the J call TRBJ2-6; maybe TRBD1 (6 bases). The CDR3 loop spans 17 amino acids. Trimming stripped 6 bases from V and 1 base from J, with 16 bases between. CDR3 nucleotides: TGTGCCAGCAGGAGAGTGGGGGCCGATTCTGGGGCCAACGTCCTGACTTTC. Protein product: CASRRVGADSGANVLTF.

This clonotype has a count of ten or more. The chain joins TRBV7-9 to TRBJ2-7, with D maybe TRBD2 (7 bases). Germline CDR1 and CDR2: SEHNR and FQNEAQ (reference sequence). With 5 bases removed from V and 3 bases from J, the gap between germline ends came to 20 bases. CDR3 length equals 16 residues. In DNA form, the CDR3 reads TGTGCCAGCAGCCTAGGCCTACAGGGAGGGGACTACGAGCAGTACTTC. Its protein is CASSLGLQGGDYEQYF.

This clonotype came up a few times. The chain has TRBV7-9 and TRBJ2-7; 7 bases map to TRBD1. Germline CDR1 reads SEHNR; CDR2 reads FQNEAQ (reference sequence). The CDR3 consists of 14 residues. Losses at the gene ends were 4 bases for V and 1 base for J; bases not matched to a gene: 4. CDR3 amino acids: CASSSSDRSYEQYF. CDR3 in DNA: TGTGCCAGCAGCTCCTCGGACAGGTCCTACGAGCAGTACTTC.

This rearrangement joins TRBV6-1 to TRBJ2-2, with 14 positions matching TRBD2. The trim removed 5 bases at V and 9 bases at J, leaving 5 bases unmatched. Per the germline V gene, CDR1 is MNHNS and CDR2 is SASEGT. The CDR3 contains 15 residues. The CDR3 nucleotides are TGTGCCAGCAGTCAAGGGACTAGCGGGAGTCGGGAGCTGTTTTTT. Translated, it gives CASSQGTSGSRELFF.